Shown below are 11 T cell receptor beta chains from a single sample sequenced in a study of blood T cell repertoires in COVID-19. Method: immunoSEQ multiplex PCR; TCRdb's copy keeps in-frame clones and lacks some. The sample holds 72,000 or so clones, approximately 90% seen once. The sample taken for sequencing was peripheral blood. These receptors originate from a woman of 80 years or more with acute or convalescent COVID-19.

The rearrangement uses TRBV7-2 and TRBJ2-3; D might be TRBD1 (5 bases). The CDR3 has 16 residues. Trimming took off 6 bases at V and 0 bases at J, with 16 bases between the two ends. In germline, CDR1 is SGHTA, CDR2 FQGNSA. The CDR3 region is CASRRQLSSSTDTQYF. Written as DNA, the CDR3 is TGTGCCAGCAGACGACAGTTAAGTTCTAGCACAGATACGCAGTATTTT.

The gene calls are TRBV6-5 and TRBJ2-2; 7 nucleotides match TRBD1. The germline CDR1 and CDR2 sequences are MNHEY and SVGAGI. V was clipped by 8 bases and J by 1 base; unmatched bases: 1. The CDR3 has 13 amino acids. This CDR3 is CASRTGNTGELFF. In DNA form, the CDR3 reads TGTGCCAGCCGGACAGGGAACACCGGGGAGCTGTTTTTT.

The gene calls are TRBV7-2 and TRBJ2-7; D possibly corresponds to TRBD2 (7 bases). Trimming pared 5 bases from V and 0 bases from J, leaving 14 bases between. This CDR3 has 15 residues. The germline CDR1 and CDR2 sequences are SGHTA and FQGNSA. CDR3 amino acids: CASSPSRGASYEQYF. The DNA for the CDR3 is TGTGCCAGCAGCCCATCTCGGGGGGCCTCCTACGAGCAGTACTTC.

This rearrangement joins TRBV5-1 to TRBJ1-2; D not certain. Trimming took 2 bases from V and 2 from J, leaving 13 bases between them. The V gene's germline CDR1 is SGHRS and CDR2 YFSETQ. The CDR3 is made up of 15 amino acids. Here the CDR3 DNA reads TGCGCCAGCAGCTTCGGGAAAGCGGGGAACTATGGCTACACCTTC. It translates to CASSFGKAGNYGYTF.

This chain connects TRBV9 to TRBJ1-1; D gene uncertain. The germline V gene encodes CDR1 SGDLS and CDR2 YYNGEE. V lost 0 bases to trimming and J lost 8 bases, with 11 bases between them. CDR3 length: 13 amino acids. This chain's CDR3 is CASSVVPGREAFF. The CDR3, as DNA: TGTGCCAGCAGCGTAGTACCGGGTAGGGAAGCTTTCTTT.

This chain connects TRBV3-1 (or the pseudogene TRBV3-2) to TRBJ2-2; D might be TRBD1 (6 bases). The germline V gene encodes CDR1 LGHDT and CDR2 YNNKEL (reference sequence). Between the trimmed V and J ends, which lost 8 bases and 0 bases, there was a span of 13 bases. This CDR3 is 15 amino acids long. CDR3 sequence: CASRIGQTNTGELFF. The CDR3 DNA is TGTGCCAGCCGGATCGGACAGACGAACACCGGGGAGCTGTTTTTT.

The rearrangement joins TRBV3-1 (or the pseudogene TRBV3-2) to TRBJ1-1; D is possibly TRBD1 (6 bases). Germline values: CDR1 LGHDT, CDR2 YNNKEL (reference sequence). Trimming shortened V by 2 bases and J by 3 bases, and 10 bases separated the two germline ends. This CDR3 contains 14 residues. This CDR3 is CASSQQGYDTEAFF. In DNA form, the CDR3 reads TGTGCCAGCAGCCAACAGGGGTACGACACTGAAGCTTTCTTT.

This sequence joins TRBV4-3 and TRBJ1-3; 8 bases are a match to TRBD1. CDR1 is LGHNA and CDR2 is YSLEER in the germline V gene. This CDR3 has 16 amino acids. Trimming removed 4 bases from V and 3 bases from J; junction bases left unmatched: 8. The CDR3 protein is CASSLAQGAVGNTIYF. CDR3 bases: TGCGCCAGCAGCCTCGCCCAGGGGGCTGTTGGAAACACCATATATTTT.

In this sample, this clone turned up once. V gene TRBV20-1 combines with J gene TRBJ1-1; D remains unclear. The germline CDR1 and CDR2 sequences are DFQATT and SNEGSKA (reference sequence). This CDR3 spans 13 amino acids. Trimming left V 3 bases short and J 10 bases short, with 18 bases between. The chain's CDR3 is CSASLTGSLVAFF. In DNA form, the CDR3 reads TGCAGTGCTAGTTTGACGGGTTCACTTGTAGCTTTCTTT.

The chain carries TRBV4-2 and TRBJ1-2, with TRBD1 identical over 8 bases. There are 16 residues in the CDR3. Germline-derived CDR1 and CDR2 are LGHNA and YNFKEQ. V gave up 0 bases and J gave up 3 bases; unmatched junction bases: 6. Here the CDR3 DNA reads TGTGCCAGCAGCCAAGATCGGGAGACAGGGGACTATGGCTACACCTTC. Encoded protein: CASSQDRETGDYGYTF.

The sample holds a few counts of this clone. The rearrangement links TRBV19 to TRBJ1-4; no clear D. CDR1 and CDR2 from the germline V gene are LNHDA and SQIVND (reference sequence). V was clipped by 3 bases and J by 3 bases, with 14 bases between them. The length of the CDR3 is 16 residues. The CDR3, as DNA: TGTGCCAGTAGTATCCCTCCCGGGCGGGCTAATGAAAAACTGTTTTTT. Protein: CASSIPPGRANEKLFF.